What follows describes a single T cell receptor beta chain. The clone's antigen remains unknown. Base qualities are not recorded, but no much larger clone differs from it by a single base. The data were obtained in a study of blood T cell repertoires in COVID-19 (TCRdb year 2020). Regarding the complete study: Samples from collaborators originated in the United States, Italy and Spain and spanned both the acute and convalescent phases of COVID-19. The material from the prospective study consisted of cDNA or gDNA derived from T cells, B-cell-depleted T cells, or PBMCs. The dataset comprised deeply sampled blood TCRbeta repertoires from subjects exposed to, actively infected with, or recovered from COVID-19. A freely available public database, intended as a resource for researchers studying the immune response to SARS-CoV-2, is where the repertoires were released. The samples were drawn from the first 160 participants of the ongoing ImmuneRACE study and from 1,254 subjects provided by 6 global collaborators. Nearly every sample came with metadata listing a de-identified subject ID, COVID-19 status, age in years and sex. Where available, HLA class I and class II types were obtained from metadata supplied by the sample provider rather than from assay-based typing. Paper-wide results and their limitations: Clinical and demographic metadata were provided uncurated, with the amount varying by source and participant.

TCRbeta CDR3 regions were amplified from genomic DNA by means of the immunoSEQ Assay, a bias-controlled multiplex PCR. As for the authors' bioinformatics: The number of nucleated cells in each sample was estimated from the amplification of reference gene primers within the assay. To quantify the absolute abundance of each unique TCRbeta CDR3 rearrangement, sequence reads were collapsed and filtered. For each sample, productive Simpson clonality was calculated as the square root of Simpson's diversity index over productive rearrangements. The source is immuneACCESS, and TCRdb retained only in-frame sequences with V and J called. Part of the clones is not carried over; for the studies checked, unresolved V genes explain less than half of this, and the remainder is unexplained. Clonal size and the V and J genes are those of that table, whereas D and trimming came from the DNA. Across this sample there are 65,000 to 90,000 clones, with approximately 83% seen only once. The ten largest clones take up roughly 2.5% of the sample.

The collaborating institutions used their own protocols to collect whole blood in K2EDTA tubes. For TCRbeta analysis, collaborator samples were shipped as frozen whole blood, as isolated PBMCs, or as DNA extracted from either sample type. The sequence came from an elderly man with active or convalescent COVID-19. Material for sequencing was peripheral blood.

The CDR3 region: CATGTAYEQYF. The nucleotide sequence is TGTGCCACCGGGACAGCCTACGAGCAGTACTTC. The chain links TRBV6-5 with TRBJ2-7; TRBD1 lines up with 7 middle nucleotides. Here V drops 10 bases and J drops 2 bases, and the junction holds 2 bases not matched to any gene. CDR1 MNHEY and CDR2 SVGAGI are derived from the germline V gene. The CDR3 holds 11 amino acids from the cysteine to the phenylalanine. The sequence is cut down to CDR3 DNA, 33 bases in frame from base 1.